Listed below are T cell receptor beta chains from one sample, sequenced in a study of radiotherapy plus CTLA-4 blockade in lung cancer. Sequencing used immunoSEQ multiplex PCR; TCRdb keeps in-frame clones, though not all of them. The repertoire holds about 97,000 clones, with approximately 75% as singletons. The source was peripheral blood, collected from a patient treated with radiotherapy plus ipilimumab. The receptors come from a human donor with non-small cell lung cancer who had a partial response to radiotherapy plus ipilimumab. Some clones in this sample may be carry-over from other donors' samples. CDR3s include the opening cysteine and the closing phenylalanine or tryptophan. D genes are given only for firm matches.

d_call | v_call | cdr3_aa
TRBD1 | TRBV6-7 | CASTKQGAVNEQYF
- | TRBV28 | CASSFGGEVLDTIYF
- | TRBV5-6 | CASSPPGLALREQYF
TRBD2 | TRBV7-2 | CASSLGLASNEQFF
- | TRBV10-1 | CASSFPQGRPNEKLFF
- | TRBV10-2 | CASTASPPGELFF
- | TRBV5-4 | CASSLAGIGSPLHF
- | TRBV19 | CASSNDDRPSGNTIYF
TRBD2 | TRBV7-2 | CASSLGSTSSQETQYF
- | TRBV6-1 | CASLLGPAQPQHF
- | TRBV6-6 | CASSYDRNSPLHF
- | TRBV18 | CASSPLESYEQYF
- | TRBV28 | CASSKALGGNYGYTF
TRBD1 | TRBV5-1 | CASSLGQGVGTEAFF
TRBD2 | TRBV29-1 | CSVELAALRTGELFF
- | TRBV28 | CGASGNQPQHF
TRBD1 | TRBV30 | CAWIPRDRGYEQYF
- | TRBV7-2 | CASSFDRYRGYTF
- | TRBV5-1 | CASSLGGGEKLFF
- | TRBV7-8 | CASSLVQTNTEAFF
- | TRBV4-1 | CASSQVLSEARSYNEQLF
- | TRBV4-3 | CASPLSGFHEQFF
TRBD1 | TRBV9 | CASSPRDSPTGELFF
TRBD2 | TRBV28 | CASSTGGPTYNEQFF
- | TRBV4-3 | CASSQEGFAATRDTQYF
TRBD1 | TRBV6-6 | CASRTGQRNQPQHF
- | TRBV5-1 | CASKEGGADTQYF
- | TRBV7-2 | CASSLDRGLSTDTQYF
- | TRBV6-5 | CASHRDTLTYTEAFF
TRBD1 | TRBV29-1 | CSAINPGQAYEQYF
- | TRBV5-5 | CASSQQETQYF
TRBD1 | TRBV7-9 | CASSQTRQGAGTQYF
- | TRBV11-2 | CASTPGASGNTIYF
- | TRBV5-1 | CASSYDVNRNTEAFF
TRBD2 | TRBV19 | CASSGLAGADGEQFF
- | TRBV5-6 | CASSLGAHTGFSWNEQFF
TRBD2 | TRBV5-6 | CASGLAGGTWDEQYF
TRBD1 | TRBV28 | CASSLWGTGQNEKLFF
TRBD1 | TRBV18 | CASSPPNRQGAYEQYF
TRBD2 | TRBV27 | CASSLASGETYEQYF
TRBD1 | TRBV18 | CASSPRQGNRFTGELFF
- | TRBV4-1 | CASSPQWEGDQPQHF